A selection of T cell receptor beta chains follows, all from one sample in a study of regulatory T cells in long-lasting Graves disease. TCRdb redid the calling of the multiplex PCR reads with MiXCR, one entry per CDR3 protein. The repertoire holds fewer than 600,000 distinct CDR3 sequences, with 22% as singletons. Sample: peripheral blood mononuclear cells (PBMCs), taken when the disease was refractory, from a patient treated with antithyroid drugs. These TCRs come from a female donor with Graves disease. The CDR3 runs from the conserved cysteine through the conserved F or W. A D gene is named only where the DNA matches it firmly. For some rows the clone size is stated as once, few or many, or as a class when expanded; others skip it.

CDR3: CASSLTGAQRAFF
DNA: TGTGCCAGCAGCCTGACAGGGGCGCAGAGGGCTTTCTTT
D: TRBD1
size: many
J: TRBJ1-1
V: TRBV14

CDR3: CASSFGQGTPYEQYF
DNA: TGTGCCAGCAGCTTCGGACAGGGAACACCCTACGAGCAGTACTTC
D: TRBD1
size: many
J: TRBJ2-7
V: TRBV7-6

CDR3: CASRPISGNTTYF
DNA: TGTGCCAGCAGACCGATCTCTGGAAACACCACATATTTT
D: NA
size: NA
J: TRBJ1-3
V: TRBV2

CDR3: CASTGPGAGEKLFF
DNA: TGTGCCAGCACCGGCCCGGGGGCGGGGGAAAAACTGTTTTTT
D: NA
size: few
J: TRBJ1-4
V: TRBV12-3/TRBV12-4

CDR3: CASSADTGAEAFF
DNA: TGTGCCAGCAGCGCGGATACAGGGGCTGAAGCTTTCTTT
D: TRBD1
size: few
J: TRBJ1-1
V: TRBV9

CDR3: CASKGNRAGNTIYF
DNA: TGTGCCAGCAAGGGAAACAGGGCTGGAAACACCATATATTTT
D: NA
size: few
J: TRBJ1-3
V: TRBV2

CDR3: CASSSLRWSDEQFF
DNA: TGTGCCAGCAGCTCACTTCGGTGGAGCGATGAGCAGTTCTTC
D: NA
size: NA
J: TRBJ2-1
V: TRBV5-4

CDR3: CASSILPGAGELFF
DNA: TGCGCCAGCAGCATACTGCCGGGGGCCGGGGAGCTGTTTTTT
D: NA
size: NA
J: TRBJ2-2
V: TRBV5-1

CDR3: CASSPGLAGEDEQYF
DNA: TGTGCCAGCAGTCCCGGACTAGCGGGGGAGGACGAGCAGTACTTC
D: TRBD2
size: many
J: TRBJ2-7
V: TRBV7-3

CDR3: CASSPFRGNSPLHF
DNA: TGTGCCAGCAGTCCCTTCAGGGGAAATTCACCCCTCCACTTT
D: NA
size: many
J: TRBJ1-6
V: TRBV28

CDR3: CASSRASRGLGTQYF
DNA: TGTGCCAGTAGTAGAGCCTCTCGGGGACTAGGGACCCAGTACTTC
D: TRBD2
size: many
J: TRBJ2-5
V: TRBV19

CDR3: CASSLAPGSDTQYF
DNA: TGTGCCAGCAGCTTAGCCCCAGGATCAGATACGCAGTATTTT
D: NA
size: NA
J: TRBJ2-3
V: TRBV12-3/TRBV12-4

CDR3: CSARGPVGSGETQYF
DNA: TGCAGTGCTAGAGGTCCGGTCGGGTCGGGGGAGACCCAGTACTTC
D: NA
size: many
J: TRBJ2-5
V: TRBV20-1

CDR3: CAWSRGPNTGELFF
DNA: TGTGCCTGGAGCAGGGGGCCGAACACCGGGGAGCTGTTTTTT
D: TRBD1
size: NA
J: TRBJ2-2
V: TRBV30

CDR3: CASSPINRATYEQYF
DNA: TGTGCCAGCTCACCAATTAACAGGGCAACCTACGAGCAGTACTTC
D: NA
size: NA
J: TRBJ2-7
V: TRBV18